This TCR beta chain was recorded in a study of neoadjuvant nivolumab and ipilimumab in lung cancer. This table comes from immunoSEQ multiplex PCR, and its TCRdb copy is limited to in-frame clones, with some not included. The sample contains about 38,000 clones, 75% to 90% of which appear only once. The study's findings and limits: Higher pretherapy blood TCR richness went with higher resected-tumor richness.

Of note for this clone: The antigen remains undetermined.

Trimming left V 4 bases short and J 2 bases short, with 8 bases between. Germline V lookup: CDR1 SSHAT, CDR2 FNYEAQ (reference sequence). This CDR3 comprises 13 residues. The sequence was collected from an adult with non-small cell lung cancer. This sample comprised peripheral blood, obtained before neoadjuvant nivolumab, alone or with ipilimumab. The chain combines TRBV7-7 with TRBJ2-5, with a possible D match to TRBD2 (5 bases). CDR3 bases: TGTGCCAGCAGCTCCCGGGATCAAGAGACCCAGTACTTC. Translation gives CASSSRDQETQYF.